The T cell receptor beta chain under discussion was sequenced for a study of shared clonotypes between healthy human individuals. This clone showed up just once. Caucasian adults living in Nashville, Tennessee, provided all samples. Partitioning of CD4+ cells yielded a CD45RA+ naive subset and a CD45RA-negative memory subset. Authors' methods: With immunoSEQ giving junction-only sequences and no quality scores, filtering differed. Generated by immunoSEQ multiplex PCR, the TCRdb table keeps only in-frame clones and is missing some. V, J and clone size are taken as reported in that table, and D and trimming were inferred from the DNA itself. The sample yields about 1.5 million clones, under 99% seen once. CDR3 length equals 14 residues. Deletions cut 4 bases from V and 1 base from J, with 12 bases between. The germline gives CDR1 SGHRS, CDR2 YFSETQ.

This clonotype was sampled from a man under 40 in good health. The chain couples TRBV5-1 to TRBJ2-7; possibly TRBD1 for D (6 bases). The sequencing sample was made of naive CD4+ T cells sorted from blood. Subset here: CD45RA+ positively selected. Here the CDR3 DNA reads TGCGCCAGCAGCCCCACAGGGAAGTCCTACGAGCAGTACTTC. It translates to CASSPTGKSYEQYF.